This TCR beta chain was identified in a study of blood T cell repertoires in COVID-19. Across the study: Samples representing acute and convalescent COVID-19 were sourced from the United States, Italy and Spain. From T cells, B-cell-depleted T cells, or PBMCs came the material, which was cDNA or gDNA.

This clone was detected once. Grouping used clinical history reported by participants in a survey and questionnaire. Libraries were prepared by immunoSEQ multiplex PCR; TCRdb keeps only in-frame clonotypes and omits some of them. The sample has 300,000 to 350,000 clones, approximately 86% seen once. Germline loops: CDR1 LNHNV, CDR2 YYDKDF (reference sequence). Trimming removed 1 base from V and 2 bases from J; junction bases left unmatched: 1. The length of the CDR3 is 14 residues. The rearrangement links TRBV15 to TRBJ2-7, with TRBD1 matching over 8 bases. The sequencing sample was made of PBMCs or T cells enriched from blood (not recorded which). This TCR came from a woman in her forties with acute COVID-19. The CDR3 coding sequence is TGTGCCACCAGCAGAGGGACAGGGCCCTACGAGCAGTACTTC. It codes for CATSRGTGPYEQYF.